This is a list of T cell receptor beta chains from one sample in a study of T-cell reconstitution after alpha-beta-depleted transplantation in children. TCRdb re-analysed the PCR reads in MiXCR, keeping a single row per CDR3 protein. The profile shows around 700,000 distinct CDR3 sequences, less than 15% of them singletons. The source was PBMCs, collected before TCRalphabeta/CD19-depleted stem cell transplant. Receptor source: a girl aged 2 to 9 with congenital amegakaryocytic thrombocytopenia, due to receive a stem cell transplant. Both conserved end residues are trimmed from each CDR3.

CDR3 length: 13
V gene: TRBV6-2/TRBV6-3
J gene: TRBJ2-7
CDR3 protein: ASYSQGASAYEQY

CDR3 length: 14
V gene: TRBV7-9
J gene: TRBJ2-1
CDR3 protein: ASSAFLAGGGNEQF

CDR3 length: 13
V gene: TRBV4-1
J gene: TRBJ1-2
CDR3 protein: ASSQVRGRGYGYT

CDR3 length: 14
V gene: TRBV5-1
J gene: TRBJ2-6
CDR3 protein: ASSLYQGAGANVLT

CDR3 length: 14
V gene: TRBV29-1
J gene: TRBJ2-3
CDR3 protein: SVPWGWAGTTDTQY

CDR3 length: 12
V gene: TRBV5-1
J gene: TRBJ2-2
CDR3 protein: ASSSWDGGGELF

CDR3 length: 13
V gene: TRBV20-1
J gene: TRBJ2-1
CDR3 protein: CARDSWSSYNEQF

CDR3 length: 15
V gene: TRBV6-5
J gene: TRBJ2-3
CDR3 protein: ASSYSRRLAGEDTQY

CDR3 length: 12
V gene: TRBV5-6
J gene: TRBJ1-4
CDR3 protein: ASSPVGGEGKLF

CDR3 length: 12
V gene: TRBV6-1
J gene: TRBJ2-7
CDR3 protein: ASRPQGASYEQY

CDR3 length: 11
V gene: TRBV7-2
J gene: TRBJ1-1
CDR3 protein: ASSLNTDTEAF

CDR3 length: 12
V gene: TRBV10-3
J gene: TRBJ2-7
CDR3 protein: AIMPEASSYEQY

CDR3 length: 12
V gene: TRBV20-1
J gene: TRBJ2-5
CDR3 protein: SANQGTGEETQY

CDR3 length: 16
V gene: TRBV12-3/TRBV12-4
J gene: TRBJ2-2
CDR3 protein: ASSTWTGNSFGAGELF

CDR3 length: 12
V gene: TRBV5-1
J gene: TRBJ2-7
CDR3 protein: ASSLATDPYEQY

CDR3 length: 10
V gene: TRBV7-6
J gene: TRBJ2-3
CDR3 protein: ASSLSPHTQY

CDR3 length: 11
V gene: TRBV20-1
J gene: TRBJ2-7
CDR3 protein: SARDPSGYEQY

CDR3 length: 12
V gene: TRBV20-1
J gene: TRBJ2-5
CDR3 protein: SARSGTSEETQY

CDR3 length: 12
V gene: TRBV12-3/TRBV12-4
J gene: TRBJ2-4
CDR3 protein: ASSPGLQGDIQY

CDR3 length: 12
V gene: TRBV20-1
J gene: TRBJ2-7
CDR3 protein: SAAGRVLSYEQY

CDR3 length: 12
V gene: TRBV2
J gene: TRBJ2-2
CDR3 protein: ASSDRTVTGELF

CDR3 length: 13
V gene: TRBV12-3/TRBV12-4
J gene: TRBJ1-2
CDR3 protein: ASSLPRVANYGYT

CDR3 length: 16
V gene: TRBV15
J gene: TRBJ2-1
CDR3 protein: ATSRVGKRISSYNEQF

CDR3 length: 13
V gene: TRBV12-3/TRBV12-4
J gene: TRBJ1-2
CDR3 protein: ASSLDVLTNYGYT

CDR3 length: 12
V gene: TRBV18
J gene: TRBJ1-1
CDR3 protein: ASSPVGGRTEAF

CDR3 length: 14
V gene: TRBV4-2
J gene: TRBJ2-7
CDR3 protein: ASSQSSGTLSYEQY

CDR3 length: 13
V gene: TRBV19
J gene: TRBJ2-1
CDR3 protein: ASSILGSSYNEQF

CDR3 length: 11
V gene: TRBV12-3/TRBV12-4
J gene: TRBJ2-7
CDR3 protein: ASSFGVPYEQY

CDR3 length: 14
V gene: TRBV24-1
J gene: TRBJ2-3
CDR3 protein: ATSAGTPPRTDTQY

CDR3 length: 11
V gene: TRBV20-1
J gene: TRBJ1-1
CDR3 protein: SAGRTGSTEAF

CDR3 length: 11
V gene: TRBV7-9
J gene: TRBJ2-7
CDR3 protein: ASSFLVWSEQY

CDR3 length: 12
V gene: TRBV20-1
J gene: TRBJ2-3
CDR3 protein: SAPSGIGTDTQY

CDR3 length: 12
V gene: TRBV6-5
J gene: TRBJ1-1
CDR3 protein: ASSSGLWNTEAF

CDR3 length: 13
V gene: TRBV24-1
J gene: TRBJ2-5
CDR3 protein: ATSDGLAEQETQY

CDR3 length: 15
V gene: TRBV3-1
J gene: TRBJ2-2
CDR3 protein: ASSRPDWKLGPGELF

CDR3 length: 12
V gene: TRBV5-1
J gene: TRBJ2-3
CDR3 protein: ASSLEAVADTQY

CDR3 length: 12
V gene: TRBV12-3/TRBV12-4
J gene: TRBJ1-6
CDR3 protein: ASSLSAGNSPLH

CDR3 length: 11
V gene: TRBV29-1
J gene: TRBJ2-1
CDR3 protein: SVDGTSVYEQF

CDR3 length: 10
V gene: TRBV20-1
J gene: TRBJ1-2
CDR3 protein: SARDPATDYT

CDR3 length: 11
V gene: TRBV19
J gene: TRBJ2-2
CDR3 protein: ARVWGYTGELF

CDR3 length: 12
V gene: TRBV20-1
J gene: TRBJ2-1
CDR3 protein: SGDSGRAWNEQF

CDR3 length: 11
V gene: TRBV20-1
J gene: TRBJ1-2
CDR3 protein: SASPERTRGYT

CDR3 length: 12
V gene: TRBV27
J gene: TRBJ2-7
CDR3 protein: ASSLSWTSYEQY

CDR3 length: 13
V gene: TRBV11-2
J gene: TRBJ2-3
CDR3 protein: ASSFYGGEADTQY

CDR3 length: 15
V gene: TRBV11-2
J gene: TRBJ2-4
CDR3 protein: ASRQAQGTLGWNIQY

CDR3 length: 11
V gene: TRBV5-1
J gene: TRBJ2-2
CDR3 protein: ASRGGYTGELF

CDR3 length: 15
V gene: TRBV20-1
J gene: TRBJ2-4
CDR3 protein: SLQGNPSLGPKNIQY

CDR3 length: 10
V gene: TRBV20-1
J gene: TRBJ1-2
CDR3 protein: SARPLDYGYT

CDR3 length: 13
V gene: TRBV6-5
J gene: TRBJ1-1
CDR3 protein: ASSYIPGRDTEAF

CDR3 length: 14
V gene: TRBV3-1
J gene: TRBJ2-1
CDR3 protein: ASSGLAGGIYNEQF

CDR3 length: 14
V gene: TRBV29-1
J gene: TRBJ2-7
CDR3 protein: SVRGGAGVDTYEQY